This TCR beta chain was obtained from a study of early T cells in non-severe SARS-CoV-2 infection. For the study at large: Sequenced bulk RNA came from whole blood that was unsorted, and chains were unpaired.

Germline lookup yields CDR1 MGHRA and CDR2 YSYEKL. The CDR3 has 12 residues. The V gene lost 4 bases and the J gene lost 6 bases, with 10 bases spanning the gap. This clonotype has ten or more counts. What it binds is unknown. Study-wide points: VDJdb matching favored anti-spike CD8 responses, missing private and CD4 specificities.

Unique molecular identifiers (one per individual cDNA molecule) were attached. Using its own MiXCR run on the 5' RACE reads, TCRdb lists one record per CDR3 protein. The sample includes tens of thousands of distinct CDR3 sequences, around 12% seen only once; the top ten take 1.3%. The specimen sequenced was whole blood. The sequence derives from an adult who was a healthcare worker with PCR-confirmed SARS-CoV-2 infection or an uninfected control (not recorded which). The chain carries TRBV4-1 and TRBJ2-7; D possibly corresponds to TRBD1 (6 bases). CDR3 amino acids: CASSLTGCEQYF. CDR3 DNA sequence: TGCGCCAGCAGCCTCACAGGGTGCGAGCAGTACTTC.